The 3 T cell receptor beta chains below all came from one sample that was sequenced in a study of T cells after yellow fever vaccination. Using its own MiXCR run on the 5' RACE reads, TCRdb lists one record per CDR3 protein. The repertoire holds around 310,000 distinct CDR3 sequences, with less than 4.5% as singletons. The input for sequencing was PBMCs, taken on the day of the yellow fever booster vaccination. These receptor sequences come from a young man who received the YFV17D yellow fever vaccine.

This clonotype has at least ten counts. V and J are TRBV4-3 and TRBJ2-5; D ambiguous. Per germline, CDR1 LGHNA and CDR2 YSLEER. V was pared by 0 bases and J by 3 bases, with 11 bases between. This CDR3 is built from 15 residues. CDR3 region: CASSQDLPPEETQYF. The DNA of the CDR3 is TGCGCCAGCAGCCAAGATCTGCCCCCAGAAGAGACCCAGTACTTC.

This clonotype was seen ten or more times. The genes are TRBV2 and TRBJ2-5; D unresolved. The length of the CDR3 is 12 residues. Trimming shortened V by 6 bases and J by 0 bases, and 5 bases separated the two germline ends. Germline V gene lookup returns CDR1 SNHLY and CDR2 FYNNEI. This CDR3 reads CASRTYQETQYF. CDR3 DNA: TGTGCCAGCAGAACGTACCAAGAGACCCAGTACTTC. The entire variable domain, with the rest obtained from reference TRBV2 and TRBJ2-5, is as follows: EPEVTQTPSHQVTQMGQEVILRCVPISNHLYFYWYRQILGQKVEFLVSFYNNEISEKSEIFDDQFSVERPDGSNFTLKIRSTKLEDSAMYFCASRTYQETQYFGPGTRLLVL.

The chain couples TRBV6-5 to TRBJ2-1; TRBD2 aligns across 8 bases. Trimming at V came to 1 base and at J to 4 bases, leaving 3 bases not matched to a gene. There are 15 residues in the CDR3. Germline CDR1 is MNHEY and CDR2 is SVGAGI. The DNA for the CDR3 is TGTGCCAGCAGTTACTTCGGGGGGGGGTACAATGAGCAGTTCTTC. Amino acid sequence: CASSYFGGGYNEQFF.